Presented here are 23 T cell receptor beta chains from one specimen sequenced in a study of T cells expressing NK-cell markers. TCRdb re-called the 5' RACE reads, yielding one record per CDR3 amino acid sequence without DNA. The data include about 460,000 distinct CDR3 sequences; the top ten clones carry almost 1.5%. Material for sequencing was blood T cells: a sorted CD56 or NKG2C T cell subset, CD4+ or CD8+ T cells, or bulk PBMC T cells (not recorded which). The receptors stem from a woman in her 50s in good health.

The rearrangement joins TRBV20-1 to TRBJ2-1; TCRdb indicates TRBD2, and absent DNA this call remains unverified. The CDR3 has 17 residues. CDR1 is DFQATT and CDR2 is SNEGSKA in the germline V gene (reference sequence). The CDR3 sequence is CSASFPQLAGVPTEQFF.

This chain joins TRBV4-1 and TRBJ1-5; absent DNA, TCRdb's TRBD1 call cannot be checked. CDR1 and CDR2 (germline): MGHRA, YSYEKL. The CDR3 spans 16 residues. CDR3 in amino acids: CASSQEGNTLGQPQHF.

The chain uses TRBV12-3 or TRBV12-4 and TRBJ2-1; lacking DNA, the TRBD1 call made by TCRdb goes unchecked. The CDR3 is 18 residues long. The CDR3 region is CAIQGRWGQIWSYNEQFF.

The CDR3 here is CSARGKGQLFNEKLFF. V gene TRBV20-1 combines with J gene TRBJ1-4; the D gene TCRdb calls, TRBD1, cannot be checked with no DNA. This CDR3 is built from 16 residues. Germline CDR1 is DFQATT and CDR2 is SNEGSKA (reference sequence).

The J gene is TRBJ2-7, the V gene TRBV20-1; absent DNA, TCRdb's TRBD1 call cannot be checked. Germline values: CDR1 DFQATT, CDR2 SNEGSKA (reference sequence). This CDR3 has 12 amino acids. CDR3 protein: CSARIGDQAQYF.

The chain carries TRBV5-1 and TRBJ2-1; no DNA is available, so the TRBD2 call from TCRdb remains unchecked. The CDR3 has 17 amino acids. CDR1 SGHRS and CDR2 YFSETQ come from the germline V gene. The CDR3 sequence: CASSPGTSGRIHNEQFF.

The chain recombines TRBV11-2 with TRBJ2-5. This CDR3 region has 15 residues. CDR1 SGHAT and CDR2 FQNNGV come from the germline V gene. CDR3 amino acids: CASSLGPTSQETQYF.

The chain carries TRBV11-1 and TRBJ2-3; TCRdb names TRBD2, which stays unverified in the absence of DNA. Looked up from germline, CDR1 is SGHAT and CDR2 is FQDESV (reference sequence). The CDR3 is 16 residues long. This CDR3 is CASSLIAGAPTDTQYF. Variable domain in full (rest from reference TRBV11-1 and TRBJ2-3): EAEVAQSPRYKITEKSQAVAFWCDPISGHATLYWYRQILGQGPELLVQFQDESVVDDSQLPKDRFSAERLKGVDSTLKIQPAELGDSAMYLCASSLIAGAPTDTQYFGPGTRLTVL.

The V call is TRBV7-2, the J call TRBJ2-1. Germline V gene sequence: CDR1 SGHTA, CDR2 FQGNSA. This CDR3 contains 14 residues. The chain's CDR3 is CASSIAGVINEQFF.

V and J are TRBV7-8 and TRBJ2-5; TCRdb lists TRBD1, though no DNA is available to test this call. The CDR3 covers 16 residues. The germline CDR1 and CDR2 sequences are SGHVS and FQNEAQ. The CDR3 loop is CASRRGWTDLQETQYF.

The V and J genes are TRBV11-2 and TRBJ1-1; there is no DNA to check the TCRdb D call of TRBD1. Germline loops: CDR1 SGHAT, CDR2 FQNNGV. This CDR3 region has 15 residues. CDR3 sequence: CASSPGQGKITRAFF. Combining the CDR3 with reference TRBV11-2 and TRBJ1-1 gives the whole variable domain EAGVAQSPRYKIIEKRQSVAFWCNPISGHATLYWYQQILGQGPKLLIQFQNNGVVDDSQLPKDRFSAERLKGVDSTLKIQPAKLEDSAVYLCASSPGQGKITRAFFGQGTRLTVV.

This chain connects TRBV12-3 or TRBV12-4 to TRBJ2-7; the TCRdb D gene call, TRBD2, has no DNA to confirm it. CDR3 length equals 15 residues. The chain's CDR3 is CASSLALGLPYEQYF.

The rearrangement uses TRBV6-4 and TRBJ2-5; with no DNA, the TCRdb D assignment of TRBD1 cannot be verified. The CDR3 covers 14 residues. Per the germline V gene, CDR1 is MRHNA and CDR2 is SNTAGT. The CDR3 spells CASSDPGGDETQYF.

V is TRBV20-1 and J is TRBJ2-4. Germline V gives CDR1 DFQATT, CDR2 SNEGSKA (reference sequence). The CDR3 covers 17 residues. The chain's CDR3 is CSASKSTSGLSKNIQYF.

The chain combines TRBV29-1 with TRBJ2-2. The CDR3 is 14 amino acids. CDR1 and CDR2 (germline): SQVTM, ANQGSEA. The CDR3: CSVEGTAWGGELFF.

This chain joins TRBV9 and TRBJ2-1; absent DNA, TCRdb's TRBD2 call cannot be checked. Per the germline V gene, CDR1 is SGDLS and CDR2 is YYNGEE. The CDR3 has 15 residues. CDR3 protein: CASSPTSGRADEQFF.

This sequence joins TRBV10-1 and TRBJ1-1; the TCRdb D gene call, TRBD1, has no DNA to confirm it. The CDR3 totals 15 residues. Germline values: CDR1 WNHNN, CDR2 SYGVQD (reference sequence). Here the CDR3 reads CASRESVGVNTEAFF.

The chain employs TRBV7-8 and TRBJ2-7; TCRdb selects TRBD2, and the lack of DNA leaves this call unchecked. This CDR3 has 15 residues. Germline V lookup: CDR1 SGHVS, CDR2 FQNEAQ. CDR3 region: CASSSRSASRYEQYF.

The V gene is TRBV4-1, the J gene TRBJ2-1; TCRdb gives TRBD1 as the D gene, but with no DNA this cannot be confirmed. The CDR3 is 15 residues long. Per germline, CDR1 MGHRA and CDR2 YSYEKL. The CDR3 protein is CASSQGGGVYNEQFF.

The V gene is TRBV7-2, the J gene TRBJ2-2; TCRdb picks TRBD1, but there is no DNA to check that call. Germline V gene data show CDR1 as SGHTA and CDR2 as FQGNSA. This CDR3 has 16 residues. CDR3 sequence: CASSKTGTANTGELFF.

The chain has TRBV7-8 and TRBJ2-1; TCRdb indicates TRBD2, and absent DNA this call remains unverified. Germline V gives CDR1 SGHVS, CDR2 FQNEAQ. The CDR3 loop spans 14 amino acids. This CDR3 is CASSKLANYNEQFF.

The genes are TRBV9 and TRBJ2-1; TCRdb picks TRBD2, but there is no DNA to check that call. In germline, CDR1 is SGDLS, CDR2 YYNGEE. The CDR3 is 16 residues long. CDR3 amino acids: CASSVAPLAGGGEQFF.

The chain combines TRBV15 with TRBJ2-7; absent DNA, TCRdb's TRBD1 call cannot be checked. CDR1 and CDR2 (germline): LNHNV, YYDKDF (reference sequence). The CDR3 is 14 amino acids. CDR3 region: CATSGRDRNYEQYF.